This T cell receptor beta chain appears in the sequencing data of a study of T-cell memory formation after mild COVID-19. In germline, CDR1 is GTSNPN, CDR2 SVGIG (reference sequence). The junction had 0 bases not matched to a gene; V was cut back by 5 bases and J by 1 base. This CDR3 is built from 12 residues. TCRdb re-analysed the 5' RACE reads in MiXCR, keeping a single row per CDR3 protein. The table includes 450,000 to 650,000 distinct CDR3 sequences, 20% detected once. The origin of this receptor is an adult woman who had mild COVID-19 (a few samples of this study predate the infection). Cell type and time point are not known. The sequencing sample was made of PBMCs or a T cell subset sorted from them (not recorded which). The chain employs TRBV30 and TRBJ1-1; 8 bases map to TRBD1. The DNA of the CDR3 is TGTGCCTGGGGACAGGGGAACACTGAAGCTTTCTTT. Translated: CAWGQGNTEAFF.